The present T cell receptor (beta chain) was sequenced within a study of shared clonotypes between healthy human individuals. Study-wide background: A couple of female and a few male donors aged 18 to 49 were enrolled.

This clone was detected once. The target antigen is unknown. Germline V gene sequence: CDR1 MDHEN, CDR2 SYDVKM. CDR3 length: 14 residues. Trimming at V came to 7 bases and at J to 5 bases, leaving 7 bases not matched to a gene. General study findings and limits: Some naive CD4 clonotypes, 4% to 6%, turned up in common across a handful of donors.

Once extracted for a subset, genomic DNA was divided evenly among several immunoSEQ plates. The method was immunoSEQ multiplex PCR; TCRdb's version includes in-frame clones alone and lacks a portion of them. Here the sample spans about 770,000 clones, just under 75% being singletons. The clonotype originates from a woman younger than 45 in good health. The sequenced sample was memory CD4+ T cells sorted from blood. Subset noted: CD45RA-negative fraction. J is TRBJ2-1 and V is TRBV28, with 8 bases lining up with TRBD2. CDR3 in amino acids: CASTLAGFNNEQFF. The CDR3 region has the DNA TGTGCCAGCACCTTAGCGGGATTCAACAATGAGCAGTTCTTC.